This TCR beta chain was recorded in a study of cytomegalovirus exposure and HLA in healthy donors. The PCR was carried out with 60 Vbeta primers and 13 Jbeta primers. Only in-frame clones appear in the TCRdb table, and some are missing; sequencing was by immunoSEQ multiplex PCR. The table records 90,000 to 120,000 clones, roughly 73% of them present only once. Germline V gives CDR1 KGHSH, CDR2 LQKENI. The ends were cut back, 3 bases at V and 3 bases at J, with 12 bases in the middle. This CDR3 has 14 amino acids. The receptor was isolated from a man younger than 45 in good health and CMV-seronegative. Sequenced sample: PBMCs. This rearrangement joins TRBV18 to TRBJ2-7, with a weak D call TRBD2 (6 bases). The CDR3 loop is CASSPRDGSYEQYF. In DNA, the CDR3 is TGTGCCAGCTCACCCCGGGACGGGAGCTACGAGCAGTACTTC.